This TCR beta chain was profiled in a study of identical twins. Whole-study results and caveats: Zero-insertion findings could be partly confounded by invariant cells (MAIT and iNKT cells). Out-of-frame sharing of TCR alpha in monozygotic twins was underestimated by models. Insertion counts were lower in abundant cord blood beta clonotypes, a trend that memory repertoires did not show.

Trimming took 5 bases from V and 1 from J; bases not matched to a gene: 13. CDR3 length: 18 amino acids. With respect to this clonotype: What it binds is unknown.

Using its own MiXCR run on the 5' RACE reads, TCRdb lists one record per CDR3 protein. The sample holds around 680,000 distinct CDR3 sequences; more than 6.5% are singletons and the top ten take around 0.98%. The same data also went into a second study, on yellow fever vaccine responses in identical twins.

Material: PBMCs. This TCR came from a woman aged 18-30 years in good health. The chain has TRBV12-3 or TRBV12-4 and TRBJ2-7; TRBD1 agrees at 11 bases. The CDR3 DNA is TGTGCCAGCAGTCCAAGGGGGACAGGGGGATCAGGGTCCTACGAGCAGTACTTC. Its protein product is CASSPRGTGGSGSYEQYF.